Described below is a single T cell receptor beta chain sequence and its context. The germline V gene has CDR1 KGHSH and CDR2 LQKENI. The length of the CDR3 is 15 residues. The V and J ends lost 5 bases and 0 bases respectively, with 14 bases between them. This entry belongs to a study of blood T cell repertoires in COVID-19. Whole-study context: Collection of acute and convalescent COVID-19 samples took place in the United States, Italy and Spain. The cDNA or gDNA used as material had been derived from T cells, B-cell-depleted T cells, or PBMCs.

Original methodology: Scientists estimated how many nucleated cells there were by amplifying reference gene primers. TCRdb keeps only in-frame clones here, not all; method: immunoSEQ multiplex PCR. V, J and clone size are taken as reported in that table, and D and trimming were inferred from the DNA itself. The sample lists 250,000 or so clones, 88% seen once, with over 1.2% in the top ten. The receptor comes from an elderly man with acute or convalescent COVID-19. Sequenced: peripheral blood. The V gene is TRBV18, the J gene TRBJ2-7; possible D gene TRBD2, 5 bases. CDR3 sequence (DNA): TGTGCCAGCTCATTTACTAGGGAGAGCTCCTACGAGCAGTACTTC. The encoded protein is CASSFTRESSYEQYF.